This T cell receptor beta chain comes out of a study of blood T cells in healthy people across ages. For the second PCR, which ran for about 7 to 12 cycles, a sample-barcoded 5' primer and a J-beta primer mix were used. Each CDR3 protein is one row after TCRdb ran MiXCR on the 5' RACE reads. The sample yields over 1,200,000 distinct CDR3 sequences, 45% to 70% seen once. Unmatched junction bases numbered 6, after V lost 2 bases and J lost 5 bases. Germline V CDR1 and CDR2: SEHNR, FQNEAQ (reference sequence). This CDR3 has 15 amino acids. The study's findings and limits: The study found TCR beta diversity correlated strongly with naive T cell percentage.

Comment on this clonotype: Its specificity is not known.

Material for sequencing was blood. This clonotype was obtained from a man aged 18 to 30 in good health. The chain has TRBV7-9 and TRBJ2-3, with 8 positions matching TRBD2. DNA of the CDR3: TGTGCCAGCAGCTTATTAGCGGGATTGGTAGATACGCAGTATTTT. It translates to CASSLLAGLVDTQYF. Drawing the rest from reference TRBV7-9 and TRBJ2-3, the complete variable domain is DTGVSQNPRHKITKRGQNVTFRCDPISEHNRLYWYRQTLGQGPEFLTYFQNEAQLEKSRLLSDRFSAERPKGSFSTLEIQRTEQGDSAMYLCASSLLAGLVDTQYFGPGTRLTVL.